This T cell receptor beta chain derives from a study of T cell repertoires in cytomegalovirus infection. Study information: Indications came from public TCR beta signatures; they pointed to CMV infection and to a matching HLA type.

Overall study findings and caveats: Ex vivo, HLA-C-restricted CMV-specific TCR beta clonotypes prevailed over the rest of the response. Based on cumulative public TCR beta family frequency, carriers of CMV plus the relevant HLA were identified.

In TCRdb, the reads were re-called with MiXCR into one record per CDR3 protein. The repertoire has about 440,000 distinct CDR3 sequences, roughly 31% of them found once; the top ten carry about an eighth. This clonotype was detected only a few times. The antigen is undetermined. This receptor was identified in a human donor in good health (CMV status not recorded). Some clones in this sample may be carry-over from other donors' samples. Material for sequencing was PBMCs.

The CDR3 bases are TGTGCCGTCTCCTACGAGCAGTACTTC. It codes for CAVSYEQYF. The chain carries TRBV7-6 and TRBJ2-7, with D uncertain. Germline CDR1 SGHVS, CDR2 FNYEAQ. This CDR3 has 9 residues. Trimming shortened V by 11 bases and J by 0 bases, and 2 bases separated the two germline ends. Combining the CDR3 with reference TRBV7-6 and TRBJ2-7 gives the whole variable domain GAGVSQSPRYKVTKRGQDVALRCDPISGHVSLYWYRQALGQGPEFLTYFNYEAQQDKSGLPNDRFSAERPEGSISTLTIQRTEQRDSAMYRCAVSYEQYFGPGTRLTVT.